The next 14 T cell receptor beta chains were all read from a single sample in a study of beta chain features in type 1 diabetes. Study results and limitations: Moderately but significantly shorter TCRB CDR3s were found in Type 1 diabetes patients in all four CD4+ subsets.

No antigen has been assigned to these receptors. The authors reverse transcribed all of the isolated RNA, so sequencing captured expressed TCRB transcripts. Here immunoSEQ multiplex PCR was the method, and the copy in TCRdb shows in-frame clones only, minus some. The sample records about 150,000 clones, roughly 8% being singletons. The sample consisted of central memory CD4+ T cells from blood. The receptors come from a young man with type 1 diabetes.

The CDR3 DNA reads as TGTGCCAGCAGCCAAGAGCCTAGCCTATACACCACAGATACGCAGTATTTT. The encoded protein is CASSQEPSLYTTDTQYF. This rearrangement joins TRBV4-2 to TRBJ2-3; TRBD2 is a possible D gene (5 bases). This CDR3 has 17 residues. Germline loops: CDR1 LGHNA, CDR2 YNFKEQ. V was clipped by 0 bases and J by 2 bases, with 15 bases between them.

The CDR3 spells CASLAGLFTANEQFF. CDR3 bases: TGTGCCAGCCTAGCAGGCCTTTTCACCGCCAATGAGCAGTTCTTC. This chain uses TRBV21-1 with TRBJ2-1; the table's TRBD2 call for D was not verified on the DNA. TRBV21-1 is given as a pseudogene. This CDR3 has 15 residues.

The J gene is TRBJ1-4, the V gene TRBV18, with D uncertain. Between the trimmed V and J ends, which lost 0 bases and 8 bases, there was a span of 13 bases. This CDR3 region has 15 residues. Germline CDR1 is KGHSH and CDR2 is LQKENI. DNA for the CDR3: TGTGCCAGCTCACCACCTTCTGAAGGAGGGGAAAAACTGTTTTTT. Protein: CASSPPSEGGEKLFF.

The V call is TRBV9, the J call TRBJ2-1; 9 bases map to TRBD2. J lost 3 bases, V lost 3 bases, and 7 bases had no gene match. This CDR3 spans 16 amino acids. The germline V gene has CDR1 SGDLS and CDR2 YYNGEE. The CDR3 bases are TGTGCCAGCAGCGGGACTAGCGAAGAGGTCTACAATGAGCAGTTCTTC. Protein sequence: CASSGTSEEVYNEQFF. Looking up the rest from reference TRBV9 and TRBJ2-1 gives the full variable domain: DSGVTQTPKHLITATGQRVTLRCSPRSGDLSVYWYQQSLDQGLQFLIQYYNGEERAKGNILERFSAQQFPDLHSELNLSSLELGDSALYFCASSGTSEEVYNEQFFGPGTRLTVL.

This clone has more than one count but fewer than ten. The chain couples TRBV30 to TRBJ2-7; D is unresolved. The CDR3 runs 12 residues. Looked up from germline, CDR1 is GTSNPN and CDR2 is SVGIG (reference sequence). The germline V and J ends were trimmed by 2 bases and 2 bases, with 7 bases remaining between them. The CDR3: CAWSPGTYEQYF. CDR3 in DNA: TGTGCCTGGAGTCCGGGTACCTACGAGCAGTACTTC. Based on the CDR3 plus reference TRBV30 and TRBJ2-7, the full variable domain is SQTIHQWPATLVQPVGSPLSLECTVEGTSNPNLYWYRQAAGRGLQLLFYSVGIGQISSEVPQNLSASRPQDRQFILSSKKLLLSDSGFYLCAWSPGTYEQYFGPGTRLTVT.

The CDR3 bases are TGTGCCAGCAGCGTATCTCCCGGGGGACCTAGCTCCTACAATGAGCAGTTCTTC. Protein sequence: CASSVSPGGPSSYNEQFF. The V gene is TRBV9, the J gene TRBJ2-1; the D gene is possibly TRBD2 (6 bases). V lost 1 base to trimming and J lost 0 bases, with 17 bases between them. The germline gives CDR1 SGDLS, CDR2 YYNGEE. The CDR3 runs to 18 residues.

This clone occurred a few times. The gene calls are TRBV28 and TRBJ2-5; 7 bases match TRBD1. The V gene's germline CDR1 is MDHEN and CDR2 SYDVKM. The V segment lost 4 bases and the J segment 0 bases; nucleotides outside the gene matches: 2. This CDR3 has 14 amino acids. CDR3 region: CASSSGQYQETQYF. DNA for the CDR3: TGTGCCAGCAGTTCGGGACAGTACCAAGAGACCCAGTACTTC.

CDR3 amino acids: CASSNSGVNNEQFF. The CDR3 bases are TGCGCCAGCAGTAACTCGGGGGTGAACAATGAGCAGTTCTTC. The chain carries TRBV5-1 and TRBJ2-1; D is perhaps TRBD2 (6 bases). Trimming left V 5 bases short and J 5 bases short, with 14 bases between. This CDR3 has 14 residues. Germline V lookup: CDR1 SGHRS, CDR2 YFSETQ.

The chain joins TRBV7-9 to TRBJ1-2; a possible D gene is TRBD1 (6 bases). Trimming shortened V by 4 bases and J by 0 bases, and 12 bases separated the two germline ends. This CDR3 region has 15 residues. Germline CDR1 SEHNR, CDR2 FQNEAQ (reference sequence). The CDR3 nucleotides are TGTGCCAGCAGCTACCGACAGGAAGCTAACTATGGCTACACCTTC. Its translation: CASSYRQEANYGYTF.

This rearrangement joins TRBV14 to TRBJ1-1, with TRBD1 matching over 7 bases. In germline, CDR1 is SGHDN, CDR2 FVKESK. The CDR3 extends over 13 amino acids. V was pared by 4 bases and J by 10 bases, with 9 bases of the junction left unmatched. The CDR3 region has the DNA TGTGCCAGCAGCCCCCCGGGACAGTTCGTAGCTTTCTTT. Its protein is CASSPPGQFVAFF.

V and J are TRBV20-1 and TRBJ1-2; the D is unclear. The V gene lost 7 bases and the J gene lost 4 bases, with 10 bases spanning the gap. The CDR3 has 11 amino acids. Per germline, CDR1 DFQATT and CDR2 SNEGSKA (reference sequence). The CDR3 sequence is CSVWATYGYTF. CDR3 in DNA: TGCAGTGTATGGGCGACCTATGGCTACACCTTC.

This clone was observed many times. This sequence joins TRBV9 and TRBJ2-5; possible D gene TRBD1, 5 bases. Germline V gives CDR1 SGDLS, CDR2 YYNGEE. The CDR3 runs 15 residues. Trimming cost V 1 base and J 4 bases, with 14 bases left between them. In nucleotides, the CDR3 is TGTGCCAGCAGCGTAAGGGGAAGGGTTGCAGAGACCCAGTACTTC. Translated, it gives CASSVRGRVAETQYF.

V usage is TRBV5-5 and J usage is TRBJ1-2; D ambiguous. The ends were cut back, 4 bases at V and 2 bases at J, with 9 bases in the middle. The CDR3 loop spans 13 amino acids. The V gene's germline CDR1 is SGHKS and CDR2 YYEKEE (reference sequence). The CDR3 coding sequence is TGTGCCAGCAGCCGCGACAAGAACTATGGCTACACCTTC. It is translated as CASSRDKNYGYTF. The entire variable domain, with the rest obtained from reference TRBV5-5 and TRBJ1-2, is as follows: DAGVTQSPTHLIKTRGQQVTLRCSPISGHKSVSWYQQVLGQGPQFIFQYYEKEERGRGNFPDRFSARQFPNYSSELNVNALLLGDSALYLCASSRDKNYGYTFGSGTRLTVV.

The chain combines TRBV10-3 with TRBJ1-1; D is undetermined. The CDR3 runs to 13 residues. Germline V gene sequence: CDR1 ENHRY, CDR2 SYGVKD. The V and J ends lost 4 bases and 0 bases respectively, with 6 bases between them. The DNA for the CDR3 is TGTGCCATCAGTGGTTCCATGAACACTGAAGCTTTCTTT. Its translation: CAISGSMNTEAFF.